This T cell receptor beta chain originates from a study of read filtering for tumor transcriptome and immune sequencing (dated by TCRdb to 2018 to 2021). Broadly, across the study: Of the patients in the cohort, around 18 were male and around 14 were female, and their mean age was 65.9 years, with a range of about 40 to 85. Per sample, about 4.05 to 11 million TCR-region mapped reads were obtained with IR-seq, compared with only roughly 85 to 1273 with RNA-seq. Whole-transcriptome libraries were prepared with the TruSeq RNA Access Library Prep Kit after DNase treatment. The study compared TCR repertoires from targeted immune repertoire sequencing and bulk whole-transcriptome sequencing run on the same bone marrow samples. One of the main goals was to work out a read-filtering strategy for immune repertoire data, in particular whether clonotypes backed by only a single read should be removed. By revised international staging, eight or nine patients were R-ISS I, around 15 were R-ISS II and about 7 were R-ISS III.

The full study reports these points: The correlation between IR-seq and RNA-seq shared clonotype proportions rose when single-read clonotypes were removed. IR-seq captured clonotypes at much higher depth and more reliably than RNA-seq, and smaller IR-seq throughput sufficed to identify most shared clonotypes. In IR-seq, single-read clonotypes were about 81.9% of clonotypes but roughly 3.2% of total reads; in RNA-seq they were 60% to 75% of clonotypes and around 40% of reads. The sorted CD138-negative fraction was composed of a mixed bone marrow immune population rather than of purified T cells.

Every patient had bone marrow sampled at the time of active disease. Bone marrow mononuclear cells were isolated by Ficoll-Hypaque density gradient centrifugation. CD138-negative cells were obtained by negative selection after labeling with CD138 magnetic microbeads on a MACS separator, removing myeloma plasma cells. Purity of the isolated cells was checked by flow cytometry on an Attune NxT using CD138 antibodies. Total RNA was extracted with TRIzol reagent and quantified with a NanoDrop spectrophotometer. Paired RNA-seq and IR-seq were performed on the CD138-negative bone marrow sample of each patient. TCR libraries were built from approximately 0.4 ug RNA with the Immunoverse kit, using molecular barcoded adaptors covering alpha/delta and beta/gamma chains. TCR library preparation used the same RNA that was used for transcriptome sequencing. Sequencing of TCR libraries was carried out on an Illumina HiSeq 4000 with 2 x 150 cycles. In the source study's methods: Using MiXCR, which included quality filtering and error correction, TCR reads were aligned to human V, D, J and C references and then assembled into CDR3 clonotypes. Clonotype counts and gene usage diversity were analyzed with the tcR package in R. For inspection of raw mapping reads, RNA-seq reads were mapped by STAR aligner version 2.5.3a onto GRCh37 of the human genome. To test how sequencing depth affected the clonotypes detected, IR-seq fastq files were randomly downsampled with Seqtk 1.3. Using fastp at Q25 and MiXCR, TCRdb reprocessed the public reads and kept productive beta chains. Each CDR3 protein gets just one entry, which takes the most common genes and DNA from the rows behind it. TCRdb's processing, not the study's, gives the V and J calls here. Recorded for this sample are 120,000 or so distinct CDR3 sequences; 10% to 15% of them occurred a single time. Clones ranked in the top ten supply approximately 10% of the sample.

V sheds 0 bases and J sheds 14 bases, leaving 15 bases between their ends. As encoded in the germline V gene (reference sequence), CDR1 is LGHDT while CDR2 is YNNKEL. The CDR3, cysteine through phenylalanine, is 13 amino acids long. CDR3 DNA is the only sequence kept; it has 39 bases, read in frame from the first base. This clonotype was recorded at least ten times. The antigen it recognizes is unknown. Per-base quality was not reported, and no clone a single base away is much larger than it. The clonotype comes from a donor at least 40 years old with multiple myeloma. The V and J segments used are TRBV3-1 and TRBJ2-3, with the D segment identity uncertain. What was sequenced was a population of CD138-negative cells sorted from bone marrow. Read against the paper, the sample's cell subset or site label means: bone marrow mononuclear cells depleted of CD138+ plasma/myeloma cells by negative magnetic selection. DNA sequence: TGTGCCAGCAGCCAAGATGTCCCCGCGAAGAGGTATTTT. The encoded protein is CASSQDVPAKRYF.